This T cell receptor (beta chain) was recorded in a study of T cell changes during pregnancy in multiple sclerosis. This clone was picked up one time. Data came from immunoSEQ multiplex PCR; TCRdb stores just in-frame clones and leaves some out. This table holds 130,000 or so clones, approximately 93% found once. The sample was peripheral blood, taken before pregnancy. The sequence derives from a female donor with multiple sclerosis, enrolled in a pregnancy study.

The DNA of the CDR3 is TGTGCCAGCAGTTTAGGGCCAGGGGGCAATCAGCCCCAGCATTTT. Amino acid sequence: CASSLGPGGNQPQHF. This rearrangement joins TRBV28 to TRBJ1-5; tentative D call: TRBD1 (6 bases). Germline V gives CDR1 MDHEN, CDR2 SYDVKM. This CDR3 has 15 amino acids. V lost 2 bases and J lost 2, with 10 bases in between.